These 30 T cell receptor beta chains were sequenced from one sample in a study of blood T cell repertoires in COVID-19. Clones were read by immunoSEQ multiplex PCR, and TCRdb kept only the in-frame ones, dropping some. The sample carries about 490,000 clones, roughly 88% recorded once. The material sequenced was peripheral blood. Source of these receptors: a human donor in a cohort sampled during active COVID-19.

J is TRBJ1-6 and V is TRBV9; D not resolved. The germline V gene has CDR1 SGDLS and CDR2 YYNGEE. The CDR3 runs 16 residues. V gave up 0 bases and J gave up 9 bases, with 16 bases separating them. The CDR3 coding sequence is TGTGCCAGCAGCGTAGATTCCGGGGTCCTGGGTTCACCCCTCCACTTT. This gives the protein CASSVDSGVLGSPLHF.

The chain employs TRBV5-4 and TRBJ2-3; D is uncertain. The CDR3 has 15 residues. Germline V gene data show CDR1 as SGHNT and CDR2 as YYREEE (reference sequence). V dropped 2 bases and J dropped 0 bases, with 10 bases sitting between them. This CDR3 reads CASSFYQTSTDTQYF. Written as DNA, the CDR3 is TGTGCCAGCAGCTTCTACCAAACTAGCACAGATACGCAGTATTTT.

The table lists this clone with a count of one. This chain joins TRBV19 and TRBJ1-1; perhaps TRBD1 as D (6 bases). This CDR3 comprises 15 residues. Germline V gene sequence: CDR1 LNHDA, CDR2 SQIVND (reference sequence). V was pared by 0 bases and J by 8 bases, with 16 bases between. The CDR3 nucleotides read TGTGCCAGTAGTATAGAGGGTCAGGGGACGACAGAAGCTTTCTTT. Translating it yields CASSIEGQGTTEAFF.

The chain combines TRBV7-2 with TRBJ1-2, with 7 bases matching TRBD1. CDR1 SGHTA and CDR2 FQGNSA come from the germline V gene. The CDR3 totals 15 residues. V was pared by 5 bases and J by 3 bases, with 9 bases of the junction left unmatched. CDR3 sequence: CASSPRRDSDYGYTF. The DNA of the CDR3 is TGTGCCAGCAGCCCCCGTAGGGACAGTGACTATGGCTACACCTTC. Full variable domain (outside the CDR3, taken from reference TRBV7-2 and TRBJ1-2): GAGVSQSPSNKVTEKGKDVELRCDPISGHTALYWYRQSLGQGLEFLIYFQGNSAPDKSGLPSDRFSAERTGGSVSTLTIQRTQQEDSAVYLCASSPRRDSDYGYTFGSGTRLTVV.

A single count supports this clone. The chain employs TRBV3-1 (or the pseudogene TRBV3-2) and TRBJ2-7; 8 nucleotides match TRBD2. Germline-derived CDR1 and CDR2 are LGHDT and YNNKEL (reference sequence). The CDR3 runs to 14 residues. Trimming cost V 3 bases and J 7 bases; bases outside gene matches: 8. CDR3: CASSQTGGPEEQYF. The CDR3 DNA follows: TGTGCCAGCAGCCAGACGGGAGGGCCCGAGGAGCAGTACTTC.

V and J are TRBV6-6 and TRBJ2-2; 15 nucleotides line up with TRBD2. The junction had 6 bases not matched to a gene; V was cut back by 5 bases and J by 5 bases. Germline V lookup: CDR1 MNHNY, CDR2 SVGAGI (reference sequence). This CDR3 region has 17 residues. The CDR3 sequence: CASSQGLAGGRTGELFF. DNA of the CDR3: TGTGCCAGCAGTCAGGGACTAGCGGGAGGTCGGACCGGGGAGCTGTTTTTT.

The rearrangement uses TRBV4-1 and TRBJ2-7, with 9 nucleotides matching TRBD2. V shed 2 bases and J 0 bases; nucleotides not matched to a gene: 5. This CDR3 spans 16 amino acids. Germline V gene data show CDR1 as MGHRA and CDR2 as YSYEKL. For the CDR3, the DNA is TGCGCCAGCAGCCAAATCATGACTAGCGGCTCCTACGAGCAGTACTTC. Amino acid sequence: CASSQIMTSGSYEQYF.

V and J are TRBV19 and TRBJ2-2; D is unclear. The CDR3 is 13 amino acids. From germline, CDR1 is LNHDA and CDR2 SQIVND (reference sequence). V gave up 5 bases and J gave up 3 bases, with 7 bases separating them. The CDR3 nucleotides are TGTGCCAGTAGTCCCCGGGACACCGGGGAGCTGTTTTTT. Its protein is CASSPRDTGELFF.

This clone was detected only a few times. The chain joins TRBV7-9 to TRBJ1-2; D is perhaps TRBD1 (6 bases). Germline-derived CDR1 and CDR2 are SEHNR and FQNEAQ (reference sequence). The CDR3 spans 16 residues. Trimming cost V 1 base and J 7 bases, with 19 bases left between them. The CDR3 coding sequence is TGTGCCAGCAGCTTAGGGACAGCCTTTATCTCGCGTGGCTACACCTTC. Translation gives CASSLGTAFISRGYTF.

The rearrangement joins TRBV28 to TRBJ1-2, with TRBD1 identical over 9 bases. The CDR3 loop spans 17 amino acids. V lost 5 bases to trimming and J lost 2 bases; unmatched junction nucleotides: 12. Germline-derived CDR1 and CDR2 are MDHEN and SYDVKM. CDR3 DNA: TGTGCCAGCAGTGAGAGCCAACGACAGGGGGTGAACTATGGCTACACCTTC. Translated: CASSESQRQGVNYGYTF.

The rearrangement joins TRBV2 to TRBJ2-1, with a tentative D call TRBD1 (6 bases). Germline V gene sequence: CDR1 SNHLY, CDR2 FYNNEI. CDR3 length equals 13 residues. Trimming took off 8 bases at V and 7 bases at J, with 15 bases between the two ends. DNA for the CDR3: TGTGCCAGCCCCACGGGACACAATAATGAGCAGTTCTTC. Amino acid sequence: CASPTGHNNEQFF.

CDR3 in amino acids: CASSLPGQFYEQYF. The DNA for the CDR3 is TGTGCCAGCAGCTTACCGGGACAGTTCTACGAGCAGTACTTC. The chain couples TRBV7-2 to TRBJ2-7; 7 nucleotides match TRBD1. The CDR3 runs to 14 residues. Germline V gives CDR1 SGHTA, CDR2 FQGNSA. J was trimmed by 3 bases and V by 2 bases; bases with no gene match: 4.

This clone showed up many times. The V and J genes are TRBV19 and TRBJ2-3; TRBD2 matches at 14 bases. This CDR3 is 14 amino acids long. Germline CDR1 LNHDA, CDR2 SQIVND (reference sequence). The J segment lost 4 bases and the V segment lost 8 bases, leaving 2 bases of the junction unmatched. The CDR3 region is CASGTSGSSDTQYF. The CDR3 DNA sequence: TGTGCCAGTGGGACTAGCGGGAGTTCAGATACGCAGTATTTT. Complete variable domain (other parts from reference TRBV19 and TRBJ2-3): DGGITQSPKYLFRKEGQNVTLSCEQNLNHDAMYWYRQDPGQGLRLIYYSQIVNDFQKGDIAEGYSVSREKKESFPLTVTSAQKNPTAFYLCASGTSGSSDTQYFGPGTRLTVL.

The chain uses TRBV7-2 and TRBJ2-1; 9 bases are a match to TRBD2. From germline, CDR1 is SGHTA and CDR2 FQGNSA. Trimming removed 1 base from V and 10 bases from J; junction bases left unmatched: 8. The CDR3 is made up of 15 amino acids. In nucleotides, the CDR3 is TGTGCCAGCAGCTTAGTTAGCCTAGCGGGAAACGAGCAGTTCTTC. This gives the protein CASSLVSLAGNEQFF.

The chain recombines TRBV19 with TRBJ2-1; D is perhaps TRBD1 (6 bases). In germline, CDR1 is LNHDA, CDR2 SQIVND (reference sequence). The V and J ends lost 7 bases and 2 bases respectively, with 15 bases between them. The CDR3 is 15 residues long. Written as DNA, the CDR3 is TGTGCCAGTACCTCCCTCGGACAGCCCTACAATGAGCAGTTCTTC. This codes for CASTSLGQPYNEQFF.

J is TRBJ2-1 and V is TRBV11-2; a possible D gene is TRBD2 (5 bases). CDR1 and CDR2 (germline): SGHAT, FQNNGV. The CDR3 runs to 15 residues. Trimming removed 3 bases at V and 2 bases at J, with 11 bases between. The CDR3 DNA follows: TGTGCCAGCAGCTTTGGAACCGGGACCTACAATGAGCAGTTCTTC. This gives the protein CASSFGTGTYNEQFF.

The genes are TRBV9 and TRBJ1-2; D not certain. The length of the CDR3 is 17 residues. Germline CDR1 is SGDLS and CDR2 is YYNGEE. Trimming stripped 3 bases from V and 3 bases from J, with 21 bases between. The CDR3 DNA is TGTGCCAGCAGCGGACCGACGGGGTCGGCGAGGGACTATGGCTACACCTTC. This encodes CASSGPTGSARDYGYTF.

The chain has TRBV10-3 and TRBJ1-1; D might be TRBD1 (6 bases). CDR3 length: 13 residues. Germline V gives CDR1 ENHRY, CDR2 SYGVKD. V lost 4 bases to trimming and J lost 1 base, with 7 bases between them. The CDR3 DNA reads as TGTGCCATCAGTGGGACAGCGAACACTGAAGCTTTCTTT. Translating gives CAISGTANTEAFF.

The chain combines TRBV24-1 with TRBJ2-2, with TRBD2 as a possible D gene (5 bases). This CDR3 has 14 residues. Trimming pared 6 bases from V and 0 bases from J, leaving 7 bases between. Germline lookup yields CDR1 KGHDR and CDR2 SFDVKD. The CDR3 coding sequence is TGTGCCACCAGTAGCGGCACGAACACCGGGGAGCTGTTTTTT. Its protein is CATSSGTNTGELFF.

This sequence joins TRBV12-3 or TRBV12-4 and TRBJ2-7, with D perhaps matching TRBD2 (5 bases). There are 13 residues in the CDR3. V lost 5 bases to trimming and J lost 2 bases, with 10 bases between them. CDR3 sequence (DNA): TGTGCCAGCAGTAGAGGGCAGCCCTACGAGCAGTACTTC. It codes for CASSRGQPYEQYF.

This chain links TRBV6-6 with TRBJ2-1, with 9 bases matching TRBD1. The junction had 8 bases not matched to a gene; V was cut back by 5 bases and J by 6 bases. The CDR3 has 15 residues. The germline gives CDR1 MNHNY, CDR2 SVGAGI (reference sequence). CDR3 sequence (DNA): TGTGCCAGCAGTACTACAGGGGGCTTAGGCAATGAGCAGTTCTTC. It translates to CASSTTGGLGNEQFF.

The chain couples TRBV6-9 to TRBJ1-5; D remains unclear. The ends were cut back, 9 bases at V and 2 bases at J, with 11 bases in the middle. Germline V gene data show CDR1 as MNHGY and CDR2 as SVAAGI. This CDR3 is 13 amino acids long. The CDR3 loop reads CARFNSGNQPQHF. CDR3 DNA sequence: TGTGCCAGATTCAACTCGGGCAATCAGCCCCAGCATTTT.

V gene TRBV13 combines with J gene TRBJ1-5; 7 bases are a match to TRBD1. V trimming: 5 bases; J trimming: 4 bases; junction bases outside the gene matches: 8. Germline lookup yields CDR1 PRHDT and CDR2 FYEKMQ (reference sequence). The CDR3 is 15 residues long. The CDR3 sequence is CASSMTGRANQPQHF. The DNA of the CDR3 is TGTGCCAGCAGCATGACAGGGCGGGCAAATCAGCCCCAGCATTTT. Based on the CDR3 plus reference TRBV13 and TRBJ1-5, the full variable domain is AAGVIQSPRHLIKEKRETATLKCYPIPRHDTVYWYQQGPGQDPQFLISFYEKMQSDKGSIPDRFSAQQFSDYHSELNMSSLELGDSALYFCASSMTGRANQPQHFGDGTRLSIL.

The chain uses TRBV7-2 and TRBJ2-7; maybe TRBD1 (6 bases). The germline V and J ends were trimmed by 4 bases and 3 bases, with 10 bases remaining between them. The CDR3 is made up of 13 amino acids. Germline values: CDR1 SGHTA, CDR2 FQGNSA. The CDR3 DNA is TGTGCCAGCAGCTCTGGCAGGGGCTACGAGCAGTACTTC. Encoded protein: CASSSGRGYEQYF.

The V call is TRBV5-1, the J call TRBJ2-5, with D possibly matching TRBD2 (5 bases). Germline V gives CDR1 SGHRS, CDR2 YFSETQ. The CDR3 spans 16 residues. Trimming took off 1 base at V and 1 base at J, with 14 bases between the two ends. This chain's CDR3 is CASSLFPRGGQETQYF. The CDR3 nucleotides read TGCGCCAGCAGCTTGTTCCCCCGGGGTGGCCAAGAGACCCAGTACTTC. The variable domain in full, completed from reference TRBV5-1 and TRBJ2-5, reads KAGVTQTPRYLIKTRGQQVTLSCSPISGHRSVSWYQQTPGQGLQFLFEYFSETQRNKGNFPGRFSGRQFSNSRSEMNVSTLELGDSALYLCASSLFPRGGQETQYFGPGTRLLVL.

Only one count was recorded for this clone. This sequence joins TRBV15 and TRBJ2-5, with 9 bases identical to TRBD1. The CDR3 is made up of 17 amino acids. CDR1 and CDR2 (germline): LNHNV, YYDKDF (reference sequence). After removal of 3 bases from V and 6 bases from J, the junction contained 14 bases not matched to a gene. The CDR3 DNA sequence: TGTGCCACCAGCAGGGAGCCAGGGACAGGGAGGGTAAAGACCCAGTACTTC. Residues: CATSREPGTGRVKTQYF.

The chain has TRBV11-2 and TRBJ2-7, with D possibly matching TRBD2 (6 bases). Trimming stripped 4 bases from V and 2 bases from J, with 18 bases between. Germline V gives CDR1 SGHAT, CDR2 FQNNGV. This CDR3 comprises 16 residues. The CDR3 coding sequence is TGTGCCAGCAGCTCCCCGCGGGGCCGAGGCCCCTACGAGCAGTACTTC. This codes for CASSSPRGRGPYEQYF.

The V and J genes are TRBV11-2 and TRBJ2-3, with a possible D match to TRBD1 (6 bases). The germline V gene encodes CDR1 SGHAT and CDR2 FQNNGV. There are 14 residues in the CDR3. Trimming removed 3 bases at V and 4 bases at J, with 11 bases between. For the CDR3, the DNA is TGTGCCAGCAGCTTGACCACAGGGCCAGATACGCAGTATTTT. Its translation: CASSLTTGPDTQYF.

The genes are TRBV6-5 and TRBJ2-7, with 9 bases lining up with TRBD2. J lost 7 bases, V lost 8 bases, and 12 bases had no gene match. CDR1 MNHEY and CDR2 SVGAGI come from the germline V gene. This CDR3 has 14 residues. The CDR3: CASGFFSLAGEQYF. The CDR3 DNA follows: TGTGCCAGCGGGTTCTTCTCGCTAGCGGGAGAGCAGTACTTC.

Turning to this clone: At the DNA level, this CDR3 is encoded by other sequences in the same sample as well. The chain recombines TRBV28 with TRBJ2-3, with TRBD2 matching over 7 bases. The ends lost 5 bases at V and 3 bases at J; junction bases unmatched: 2. In germline, CDR1 is MDHEN, CDR2 SYDVKM. The CDR3 consists of 13 residues. CDR3 sequence: CASSLGGTDTQYF. Here the CDR3 DNA reads TGTGCCAGCAGTCTGGGGGGGACAGATACGCAGTATTTT.